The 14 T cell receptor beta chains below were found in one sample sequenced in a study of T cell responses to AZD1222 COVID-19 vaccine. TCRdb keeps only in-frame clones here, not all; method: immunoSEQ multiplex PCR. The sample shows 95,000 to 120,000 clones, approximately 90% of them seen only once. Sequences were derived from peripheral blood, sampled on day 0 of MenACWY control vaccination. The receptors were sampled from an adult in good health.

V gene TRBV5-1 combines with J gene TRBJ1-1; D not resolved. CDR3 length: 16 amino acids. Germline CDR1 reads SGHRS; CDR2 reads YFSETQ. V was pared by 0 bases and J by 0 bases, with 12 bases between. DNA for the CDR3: TGCGCCAGCAGCTTGGCCGGCATGGACTTGAACACTGAAGCTTTCTTT. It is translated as CASSLAGMDLNTEAFF. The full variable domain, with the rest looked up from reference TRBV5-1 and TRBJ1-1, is KAGVTQTPRYLIKTRGQQVTLSCSPISGHRSVSWYQQTPGQGLQFLFEYFSETQRNKGNFPGRFSGRQFSNSRSEMNVSTLELGDSALYLCASSLAGMDLNTEAFFGQGTRLTVV.

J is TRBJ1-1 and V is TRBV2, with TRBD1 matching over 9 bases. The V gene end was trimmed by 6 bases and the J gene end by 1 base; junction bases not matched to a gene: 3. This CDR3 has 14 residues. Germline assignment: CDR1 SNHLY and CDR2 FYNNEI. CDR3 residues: CASRGQGGNTEAFF. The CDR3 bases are TGTGCCAGCAGGGGACAGGGCGGGAACACTGAAGCTTTCTTT.

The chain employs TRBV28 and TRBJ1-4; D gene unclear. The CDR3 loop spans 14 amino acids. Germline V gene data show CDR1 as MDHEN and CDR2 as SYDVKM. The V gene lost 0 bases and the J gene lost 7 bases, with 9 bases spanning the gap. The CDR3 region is CASSLWAGGEKLFF. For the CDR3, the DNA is TGTGCCAGCAGTTTATGGGCGGGAGGTGAAAAACTGTTTTTT.

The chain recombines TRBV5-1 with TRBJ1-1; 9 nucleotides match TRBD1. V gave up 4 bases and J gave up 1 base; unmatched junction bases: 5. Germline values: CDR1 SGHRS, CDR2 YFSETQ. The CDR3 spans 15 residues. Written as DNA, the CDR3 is TGCGCCAGCAGCCCCAACAGGGGGCCGAACACTGAAGCTTTCTTT. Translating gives CASSPNRGPNTEAFF.

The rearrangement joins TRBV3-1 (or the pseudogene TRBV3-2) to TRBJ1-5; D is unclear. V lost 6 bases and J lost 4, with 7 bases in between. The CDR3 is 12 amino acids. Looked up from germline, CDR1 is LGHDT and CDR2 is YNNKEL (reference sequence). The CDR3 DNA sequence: TGTGCCAGCAGTCGCGAGAATCAGCCCCAGCATTTT. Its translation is CASSRENQPQHF.

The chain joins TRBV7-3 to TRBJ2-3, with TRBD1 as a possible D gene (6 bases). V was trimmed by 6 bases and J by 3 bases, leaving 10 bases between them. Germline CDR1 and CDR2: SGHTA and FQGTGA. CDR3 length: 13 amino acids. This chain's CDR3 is CASSSQGTDTQYF. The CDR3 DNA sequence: TGTGCCAGCAGTTCGCAGGGGACAGATACGCAGTATTTT.

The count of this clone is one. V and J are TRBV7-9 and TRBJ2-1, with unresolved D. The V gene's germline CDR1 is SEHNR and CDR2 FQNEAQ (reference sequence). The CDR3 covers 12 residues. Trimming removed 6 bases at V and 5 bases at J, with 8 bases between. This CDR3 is CASSRMNNEQFF. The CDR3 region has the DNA TGTGCCAGCAGTCGGATGAACAATGAGCAGTTCTTC.

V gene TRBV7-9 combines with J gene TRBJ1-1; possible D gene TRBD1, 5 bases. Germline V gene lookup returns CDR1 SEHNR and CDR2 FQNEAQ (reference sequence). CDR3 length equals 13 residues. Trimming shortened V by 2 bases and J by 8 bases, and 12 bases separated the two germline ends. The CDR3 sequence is CASSLTMGPEAFF. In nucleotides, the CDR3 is TGTGCCAGCAGCTTAACCATGGGGCCAGAAGCTTTCTTT.

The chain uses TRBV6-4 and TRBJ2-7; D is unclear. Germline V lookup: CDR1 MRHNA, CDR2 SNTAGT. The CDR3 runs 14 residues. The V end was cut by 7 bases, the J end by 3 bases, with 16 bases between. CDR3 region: CASIRPDGYYEQYF. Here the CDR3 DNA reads TGTGCCAGCATTCGTCCCGACGGATACTACGAGCAGTACTTC.

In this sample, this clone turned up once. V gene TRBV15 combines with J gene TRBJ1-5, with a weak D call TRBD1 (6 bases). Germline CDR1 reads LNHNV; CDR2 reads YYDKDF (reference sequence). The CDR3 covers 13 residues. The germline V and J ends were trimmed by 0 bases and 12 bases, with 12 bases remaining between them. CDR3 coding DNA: TGTGCCACCAGCAGAGATCTGGAGGACAGCCAGCATTTT. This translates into CATSRDLEDSQHF.

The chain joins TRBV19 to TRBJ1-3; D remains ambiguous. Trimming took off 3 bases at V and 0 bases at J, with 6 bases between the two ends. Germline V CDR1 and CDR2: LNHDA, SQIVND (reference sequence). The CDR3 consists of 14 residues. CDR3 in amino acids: CASSMGLSGNTIYF. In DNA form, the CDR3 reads TGTGCCAGTAGTATGGGTCTCTCTGGAAACACCATATATTTT.

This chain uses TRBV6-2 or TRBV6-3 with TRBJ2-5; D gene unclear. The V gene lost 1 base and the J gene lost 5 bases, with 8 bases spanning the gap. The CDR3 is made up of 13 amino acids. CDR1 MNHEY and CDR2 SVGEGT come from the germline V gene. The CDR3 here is CASSYFGSETQYF. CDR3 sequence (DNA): TGTGCCAGCAGTTACTTTGGTTCGGAGACCCAGTACTTC.

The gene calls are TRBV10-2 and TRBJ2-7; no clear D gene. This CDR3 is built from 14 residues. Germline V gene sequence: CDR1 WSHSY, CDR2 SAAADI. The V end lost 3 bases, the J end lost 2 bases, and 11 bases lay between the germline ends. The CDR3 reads CASSEVWPTYEQYF. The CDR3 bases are TGCGCCAGCAGTGAAGTCTGGCCCACCTACGAGCAGTACTTC.

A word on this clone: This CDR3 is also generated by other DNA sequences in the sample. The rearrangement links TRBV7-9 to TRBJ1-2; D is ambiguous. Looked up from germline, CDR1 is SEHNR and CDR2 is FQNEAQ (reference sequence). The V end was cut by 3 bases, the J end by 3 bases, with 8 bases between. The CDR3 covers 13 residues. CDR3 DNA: TGTGCCAGCAGCTTGGCAAGGGACTATGGCTACACCTTC. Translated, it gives CASSLARDYGYTF.